The entry that follows covers one T cell receptor beta chain sequence. The data stem from a study of blood T cell repertoires in COVID-19. Study summary: Specimens from acute and convalescent COVID-19 originated in the United States, Italy and Spain.

Trimming took 8 bases from V and 2 from J, leaving 17 bases between them. This CDR3 is 15 amino acids long. Germline V gives CDR1 ENHRY, CDR2 SYGVKD. Methods used by the authors: The assay estimated nucleated cells by amplifying reference gene primers. Sequencing was performed with immunoSEQ multiplex PCR; in TCRdb, only in-frame clones are kept and a portion is missing. From that table come the V and J calls and clone size; the DNA was used to work out D and trimming. The sample lists more than 300,000 clones; more than 75% were seen once. Sequenced material: peripheral blood. This TCR derives from a woman aged 18-30 years who had recovered from COVID-19. V usage is TRBV10-3 and J usage is TRBJ2-3; D is perhaps TRBD1 (5 bases). CDR3 in amino acids: CAICKGLSNTDTQYF. The CDR3 nucleotides read TGTGCCATCTGTAAGGGGCTTAGTAACACAGATACGCAGTATTTT.